The 22 T cell receptor beta chains reported below all come from one sample, sequenced in a study of cytomegalovirus exposure and HLA in healthy donors. With 60 Vbeta and 13 Jbeta primers, the PCR was carried out. Libraries were prepared by immunoSEQ multiplex PCR; TCRdb keeps only in-frame clonotypes and omits some of them. Of under 200,000 clones listed, roughly 78% are singletons. The sample was PBMCs. Receptors originate from a woman aged 35 to 49 in good health and CMV-seronegative.

The V gene is TRBV7-9, the J gene TRBJ1-1; TRBD1 matches 8 bases. The CDR3 has 16 residues. Germline assignment: CDR1 SEHNR and CDR2 FQNEAQ (reference sequence). Trimming removed 0 bases from V and 3 bases from J; junction bases left unmatched: 6. CDR3 bases: TGTGCCAGCAGCTTAGCGCCAGGGGGCACGGACACTGAAGCTTTCTTT. Protein sequence: CASSLAPGGTDTEAFF.

This clone was recorded once. V and J are TRBV28 and TRBJ1-3; D is uncertain. Trimming pared 2 bases from V and 0 bases from J, leaving 8 bases between. Germline loops: CDR1 MDHEN, CDR2 SYDVKM. The CDR3 contains 15 residues. CDR3 DNA: TGTGCCAGCAGTTTAGGCGGGAGCTCTGGAAACACCATATATTTT. This encodes CASSLGGSSGNTIYF. The entire variable domain, with the rest obtained from reference TRBV28 and TRBJ1-3, is as follows: DVKVTQSSRYLVKRTGEKVFLECVQDMDHENMFWYRQDPGLGLRLIYFSYDVKMKEKGDIPEGYSVSREKKERFSLILESASTNQTSMYLCASSLGGSSGNTIYFGEGSWLTVV.

The chain carries TRBV5-5 and TRBJ2-7; 9 positions agree with TRBD1. The length of the CDR3 is 17 residues. Trimming cost V 2 bases and J 6 bases; bases outside gene matches: 15. Germline CDR1 reads SGHKS; CDR2 reads YYEKEE (reference sequence). The CDR3 bases are TGTGCCAGCAGCTTAGGGATCGGGACAGGGTACGTGGGCGAGCAGTACTTC. Its protein product is CASSLGIGTGYVGEQYF. Complete variable domain (other parts from reference TRBV5-5 and TRBJ2-7): DAGVTQSPTHLIKTRGQQVTLRCSPISGHKSVSWYQQVLGQGPQFIFQYYEKEERGRGNFPDRFSARQFPNYSSELNVNALLLGDSALYLCASSLGIGTGYVGEQYFGPGTRLTVT.

The chain couples TRBV5-8 to TRBJ2-1; TRBD2 matches at 15 bases. J was trimmed by 10 bases and V by 2 bases; bases with no gene match: 16. The CDR3 is 19 residues long. The germline gives CDR1 SGHTS, CDR2 YDEGEE. This chain's CDR3 is CASSLPGTSGRSGPNEQFF. The CDR3 DNA follows: TGTGCCAGCAGCTTACCCGGGACTAGCGGGAGGTCAGGTCCAAACGAGCAGTTCTTC. The entire variable domain, with the rest obtained from reference TRBV5-8 and TRBJ2-1, is as follows: EAGVTQSPTHLIKTRGQQATLRCSPISGHTSVYWYQQALGLGLQFLLWYDEGEERNRGNFPPRFSGRQFPNYSSELNVNALELEDSALYLCASSLPGTSGRSGPNEQFFGPGTRLTVL.

V is TRBV28 and J is TRBJ1-2; 11 nucleotides line up with TRBD1. After removal of 5 bases from V and 4 bases from J, the junction contained 3 bases not matched to a gene. The CDR3 covers 14 residues. CDR1 is MDHEN and CDR2 is SYDVKM in the germline V gene. The CDR3 sequence is CASSRTGGGYGYTF. In DNA, the CDR3 is TGTGCCAGCAGTCGGACAGGGGGCGGCTATGGCTACACCTTC.

The gene calls are TRBV7-3 and TRBJ2-1, with D possibly being TRBD2 (6 bases). Trimming took 0 bases from V and 13 from J, leaving 13 bases between them. The CDR3 loop spans 13 amino acids. Per germline, CDR1 SGHTA and CDR2 FQGTGA. The CDR3 sequence is CASSLTSTSLQFF. The CDR3 nucleotides read TGTGCCAGCAGCTTAACCTCGACTAGTCTCCAGTTCTTC.

The chain is built from TRBV28 and TRBJ2-1, with a weak D call TRBD1 (6 bases). Germline loops: CDR1 MDHEN, CDR2 SYDVKM. Trimming took 6 bases from V and 8 from J, leaving 20 bases between them. The CDR3 has 15 residues. CDR3 DNA: TGTGCCAGCAGATTAGGACAGTTAAATGCCGATGAGCAGTTCTTC. It is translated as CASRLGQLNADEQFF.

The V gene is TRBV15, the J gene TRBJ2-7, with 12 bases matching TRBD2. The trim removed 1 base at V and 3 bases at J, leaving 7 bases unmatched. CDR1 LNHNV and CDR2 YYDKDF come from the germline V gene (reference sequence). CDR3 length: 17 amino acids. CDR3 amino acids: CATSRGLAGGGSYEQYF. The CDR3 DNA is TGTGCCACCAGCAGAGGTCTAGCGGGAGGGGGCAGCTACGAGCAGTACTTC.

The chain has TRBV2 and TRBJ2-1; weak D call: TRBD1 (6 bases). V lost 4 bases and J lost 4, with 11 bases in between. Germline CDR1 reads SNHLY; CDR2 reads FYNNEI. This CDR3 has 14 amino acids. CDR3 amino acids: CASSGRTAYNEQFF. The CDR3 nucleotides are TGTGCCAGCAGTGGAAGGACAGCGTACAATGAGCAGTTCTTC. The full variable domain, with the rest looked up from reference TRBV2 and TRBJ2-1, is EPEVTQTPSHQVTQMGQEVILRCVPISNHLYFYWYRQILGQKVEFLVSFYNNEISEKSEIFDDQFSVERPDGSNFTLKIRSTKLEDSAMYFCASSGRTAYNEQFFGPGTRLTVL.

A single count supports this clone. The chain combines TRBV7-2 with TRBJ1-5, with a weak D call TRBD1 (5 bases). With 1 base removed from V and 7 bases from J, the gap between germline ends came to 11 bases. Germline lookup yields CDR1 SGHTA and CDR2 FQGNSA. This CDR3 region has 14 residues. The CDR3 sequence is CASSLEEGPQPQHF. CDR3 in DNA: TGTGCCAGCAGCTTAGAGGAGGGGCCCCAGCCCCAGCATTTT.

This chain links TRBV7-3 with TRBJ1-1; unclear D gene. CDR3 length: 14 amino acids. CDR1 and CDR2 from the germline V gene are SGHTA and FQGTGA. V was pared by 5 bases and J by 3 bases, with 13 bases between. The CDR3 DNA reads TGTGCCAGCAGCCTAGATGTAGGTTACACTGAAGCTTTCTTT. Translating gives CASSLDVGYTEAFF.

This clone came up once. The V and J genes are TRBV10-3 and TRBJ2-1, with 13 positions matching TRBD2. The CDR3 consists of 17 residues. CDR1 and CDR2 from the germline V gene are ENHRY and SYGVKD. The V segment lost 2 bases and the J segment 4 bases; nucleotides outside the gene matches: 5. The CDR3 DNA follows: TGTGCCATCAGTGAGAGGACTAGCGGGAGCCTTTACAATGAGCAGTTCTTC. Protein product: CAISERTSGSLYNEQFF.

The CDR3 loop is CASSRTSERSYEQYF. As DNA, the CDR3 is TGTGCCAGCAGCCGGACTAGCGAGCGCTCCTACGAGCAGTACTTC. The chain is built from TRBV7-9 and TRBJ2-7, with 9 bases that match TRBD2. The V segment lost 5 bases and the J segment 0 bases; nucleotides outside the gene matches: 5. This CDR3 has 15 amino acids. Germline CDR1 SEHNR, CDR2 FQNEAQ (reference sequence).

This chain uses TRBV7-2 with TRBJ2-3, with D unresolved. Per germline, CDR1 SGHTA and CDR2 FQGNSA. The V gene lost 5 bases and the J gene lost 0 bases, with 9 bases spanning the gap. The CDR3 spans 14 residues. For the CDR3, the DNA is TGTGCCAGCAGCCCCCGACTGAGCACAGATACGCAGTATTTT. It is translated as CASSPRLSTDTQYF.

The CDR3 sequence: CASSSKATTGGSGYTF. DNA for the CDR3: TGTGCCAGCAGCTCCAAAGCGACGACAGGGGGAAGTGGCTACACCTTC. The chain links TRBV5-4 to TRBJ1-2; 9 bases fit TRBD1. V dropped 3 bases and J dropped 7; count of bases not matched to a gene: 13. The CDR3 is made up of 16 amino acids. CDR1 SGHNT and CDR2 YYREEE come from the germline V gene (reference sequence). The whole variable domain, filled in from reference TRBV5-4 and TRBJ1-2, reads ETGVTQSPTHLIKTRGQQVTLRCSSQSGHNTVSWYQQALGQGPQFIFQYYREEENGRGNFPPRFSGLQFPNYSSELNVNALELDDSALYLCASSSKATTGGSGYTFGSGTRLTVV.

The genes are TRBV5-1 and TRBJ2-5; D is unclear. The V gene lost 1 base and the J gene lost 1 base, with 5 bases spanning the gap. The CDR3 runs 13 residues. Per the germline V gene, CDR1 is SGHRS and CDR2 is YFSETQ. CDR3 sequence: CASSLFGQETQYF. CDR3 DNA sequence: TGCGCCAGCAGCTTGTTCGGCCAAGAGACCCAGTACTTC. Full variable domain (outside the CDR3, taken from reference TRBV5-1 and TRBJ2-5): KAGVTQTPRYLIKTRGQQVTLSCSPISGHRSVSWYQQTPGQGLQFLFEYFSETQRNKGNFPGRFSGRQFSNSRSEMNVSTLELGDSALYLCASSLFGQETQYFGPGTRLLVL.

The genes are TRBV15 and TRBJ2-1, with 10 bases aligning to TRBD1. The CDR3 totals 17 residues. J gave up 4 bases and V 1 base, and 7 bases lay outside the gene matches. Germline V lookup: CDR1 LNHNV, CDR2 YYDKDF (reference sequence). CDR3 coding DNA: TGTGCCACCAGCAGAGTAGTCGGGACAGGGGAATACAATGAGCAGTTCTTC. This encodes CATSRVVGTGEYNEQFF.

The V gene is TRBV5-4, the J gene TRBJ2-1; 13 nucleotides match TRBD2. The CDR3 length is 16 residues. CDR1 and CDR2 from the germline V gene are SGHNT and YYREEE (reference sequence). Trimming at V came to 5 bases and at J to 9 bases, leaving 11 bases not matched to a gene. The CDR3 sequence is CASRDTGLAGFSEQFF. CDR3 in DNA: TGTGCCAGCAGGGACACGGGACTAGCGGGGTTCAGTGAGCAGTTCTTC.

The V call is TRBV6-5, the J call TRBJ1-2, with 7 bases lining up with TRBD1. J was trimmed by 5 bases and V by 0 bases; bases with no gene match: 3. This CDR3 contains 14 residues. Germline V gene data show CDR1 as MNHEY and CDR2 as SVGAGI. CDR3 DNA: TGTGCCAGCAGTTACTCATCAGGGGGGTATGGCTACACCTTC. Translation: CASSYSSGGYGYTF.

The chain combines TRBV5-1 with TRBJ2-3; 9 bases match TRBD1. The CDR3 has 15 residues. V dropped 4 bases and J dropped 1; count of bases not matched to a gene: 4. CDR1 is SGHRS and CDR2 is YFSETQ in the germline V gene. CDR3 sequence: CASSPWTGGTDTQYF. CDR3 DNA: TGCGCCAGCAGCCCCTGGACAGGGGGCACAGATACGCAGTATTTT.

The chain carries TRBV7-6 and TRBJ2-7; 10 positions agree with TRBD2. Germline CDR1 is SGHVS and CDR2 is FNYEAQ. J gave up 3 bases and V 4 bases, and 6 bases lay outside the gene matches. This CDR3 comprises 15 residues. The DNA of the CDR3 is TGTGCCAGCAGCTCCTTAGCGGGAGGCTACTACGAGCAGTACTTC. It specifies CASSSLAGGYYEQYF.

The chain links TRBV27 to TRBJ2-6, with 8 bases aligning to TRBD1. V shed 2 bases, J shed 0 bases, and the junction held 3 bases outside the gene matches. The CDR3 has 17 residues. Looked up from germline, CDR1 is MNHEY and CDR2 is SMNVEV (reference sequence). CDR3 residues: CASSLTGGNSGANVLTF. CDR3 nucleotides: TGTGCCAGCAGTTTAACAGGGGGGAACTCTGGGGCCAACGTCCTGACTTTC.